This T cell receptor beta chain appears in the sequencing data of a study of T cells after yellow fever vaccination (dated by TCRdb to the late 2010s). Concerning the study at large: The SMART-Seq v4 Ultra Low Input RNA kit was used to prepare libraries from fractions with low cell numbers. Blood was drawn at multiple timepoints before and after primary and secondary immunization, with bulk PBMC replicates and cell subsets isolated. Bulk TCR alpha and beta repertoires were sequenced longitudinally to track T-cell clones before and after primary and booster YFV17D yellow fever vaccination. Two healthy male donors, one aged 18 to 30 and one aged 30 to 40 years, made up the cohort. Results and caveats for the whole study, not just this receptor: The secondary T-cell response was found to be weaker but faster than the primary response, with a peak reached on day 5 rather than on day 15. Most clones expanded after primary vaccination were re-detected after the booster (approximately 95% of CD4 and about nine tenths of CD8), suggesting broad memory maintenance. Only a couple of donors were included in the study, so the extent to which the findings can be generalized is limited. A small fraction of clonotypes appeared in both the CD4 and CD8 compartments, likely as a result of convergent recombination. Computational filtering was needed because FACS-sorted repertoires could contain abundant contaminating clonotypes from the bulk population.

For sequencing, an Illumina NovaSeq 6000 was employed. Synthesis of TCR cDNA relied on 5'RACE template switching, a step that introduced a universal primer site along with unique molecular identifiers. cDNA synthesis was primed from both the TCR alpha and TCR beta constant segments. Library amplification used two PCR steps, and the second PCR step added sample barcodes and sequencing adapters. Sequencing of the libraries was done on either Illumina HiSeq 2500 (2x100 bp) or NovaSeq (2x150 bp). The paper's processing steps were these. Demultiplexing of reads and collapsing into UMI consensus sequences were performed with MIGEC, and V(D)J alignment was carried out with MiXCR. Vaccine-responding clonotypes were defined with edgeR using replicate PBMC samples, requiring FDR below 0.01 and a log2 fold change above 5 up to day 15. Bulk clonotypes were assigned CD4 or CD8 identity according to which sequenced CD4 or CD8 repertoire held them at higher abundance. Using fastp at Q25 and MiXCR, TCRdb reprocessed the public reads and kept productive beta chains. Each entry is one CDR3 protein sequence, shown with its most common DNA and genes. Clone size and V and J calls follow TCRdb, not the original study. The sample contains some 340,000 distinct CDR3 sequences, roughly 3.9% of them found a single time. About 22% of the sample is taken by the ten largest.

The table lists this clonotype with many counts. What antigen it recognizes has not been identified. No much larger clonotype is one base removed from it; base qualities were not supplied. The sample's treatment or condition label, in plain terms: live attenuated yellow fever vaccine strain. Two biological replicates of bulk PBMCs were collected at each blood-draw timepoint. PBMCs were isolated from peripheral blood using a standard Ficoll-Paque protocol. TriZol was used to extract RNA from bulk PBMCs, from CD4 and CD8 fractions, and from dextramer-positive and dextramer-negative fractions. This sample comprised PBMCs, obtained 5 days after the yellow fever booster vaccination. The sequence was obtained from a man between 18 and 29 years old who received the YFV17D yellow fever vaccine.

CDR3 reads: CASSRTGGDTEAFF. The DNA reads as follows: TGTGCCAGCAGTCGGACAGGGGGGGACACTGAAGCTTTCTTT. The sequence is built from TRBV12-3 or TRBV12-4 and TRBJ1-1, and 10 junction bases match TRBD1. The germline V and J ends show losses of 5 bases and 3 bases respectively, and no gene match explains 3 bases of the junction. The CDR3 goes from the cysteine to the phenylalanine over 14 residues. The read is trimmed to its CDR3 DNA, 42 bases read in frame from base 1.